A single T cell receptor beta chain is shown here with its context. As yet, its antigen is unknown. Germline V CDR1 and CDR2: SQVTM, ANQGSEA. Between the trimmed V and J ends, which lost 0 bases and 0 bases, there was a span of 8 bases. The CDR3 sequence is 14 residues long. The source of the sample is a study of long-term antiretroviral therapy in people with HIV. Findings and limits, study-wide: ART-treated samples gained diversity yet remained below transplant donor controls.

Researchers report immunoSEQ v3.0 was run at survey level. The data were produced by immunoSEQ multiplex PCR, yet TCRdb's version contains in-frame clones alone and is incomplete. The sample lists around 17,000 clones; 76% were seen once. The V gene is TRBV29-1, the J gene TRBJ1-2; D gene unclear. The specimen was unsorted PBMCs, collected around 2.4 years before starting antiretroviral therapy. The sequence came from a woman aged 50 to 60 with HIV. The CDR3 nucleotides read TGCAGCGTTGAAGATCGGCCAGCTAACTATGGCTACACCTTC. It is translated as CSVEDRPANYGYTF.